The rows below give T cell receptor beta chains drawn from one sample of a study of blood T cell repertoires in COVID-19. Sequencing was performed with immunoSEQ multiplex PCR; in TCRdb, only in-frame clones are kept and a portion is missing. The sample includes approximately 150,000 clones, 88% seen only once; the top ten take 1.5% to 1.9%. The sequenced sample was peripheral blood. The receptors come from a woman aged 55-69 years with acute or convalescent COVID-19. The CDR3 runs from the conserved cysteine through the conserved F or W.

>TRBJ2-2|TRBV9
CASSVVAGRTGELFF
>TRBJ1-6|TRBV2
CASRTGVGYNSPLHF
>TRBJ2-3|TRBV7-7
CASSLGSSTDTQYF
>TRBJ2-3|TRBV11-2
CASSPGAGYTDTQYF
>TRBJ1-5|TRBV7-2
CASSLGGGAGNQPQHF
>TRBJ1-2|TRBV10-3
CAISGGDRGTYGYTF
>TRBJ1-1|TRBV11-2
CASSWGVNTEAFF
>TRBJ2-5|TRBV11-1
CASSSAGQGAYETQYF
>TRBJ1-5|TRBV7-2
CASSPMRGFGQPQHF
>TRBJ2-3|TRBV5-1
CASSGRGGTDTQYF
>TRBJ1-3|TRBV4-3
CASSQEGYGNTIYF
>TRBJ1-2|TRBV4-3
CASSPGQGDLYGYTF
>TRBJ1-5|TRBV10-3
CAISPPGQEDGNQPQHF
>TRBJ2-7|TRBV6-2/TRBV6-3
CASSYQLAGLYEQYF
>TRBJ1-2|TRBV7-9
CASSSDSRERSYTF
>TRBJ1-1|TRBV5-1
CASSWGTNTEAFF
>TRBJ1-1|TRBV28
CASSLTQQGNTEAFF
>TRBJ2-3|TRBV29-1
CSVNGEGGTDTQYF
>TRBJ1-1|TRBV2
CASTPDSFQGAFF
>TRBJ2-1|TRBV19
CASSTRTVVSYNEQFF
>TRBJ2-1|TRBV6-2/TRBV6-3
CASSYSAGLPPYNEQFF
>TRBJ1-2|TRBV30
CAWSTTGTDGYTF
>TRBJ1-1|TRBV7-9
CASSLDGQFGTEAFF
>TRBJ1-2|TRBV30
CAFIQGAGDGYTF
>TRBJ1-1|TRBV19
CASSEWTGAAEAFF
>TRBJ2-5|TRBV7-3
CASSLGRGLRETQYF
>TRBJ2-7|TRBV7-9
CASSFGQGYEQYF
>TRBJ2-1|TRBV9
CASSVAGLEVTIEQFF
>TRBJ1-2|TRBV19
CASSLGLYYGYTF
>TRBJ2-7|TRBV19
CASSRDRSSYEQYF
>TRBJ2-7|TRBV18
CASSPPGSYEQYF
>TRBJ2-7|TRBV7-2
CASSRPPPDPYEQYF
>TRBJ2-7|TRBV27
CASSSHGGAHEQYF
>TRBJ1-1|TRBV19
CASSIYPFATALNTEAFF
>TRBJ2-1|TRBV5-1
CASSFGTSGGYNEQFF
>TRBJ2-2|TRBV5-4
CASSLVGGELFF
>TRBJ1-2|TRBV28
CASRRDSNYGYTF
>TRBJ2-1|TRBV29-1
CSVETGTGNNEQFF
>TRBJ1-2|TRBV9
CASSLAGVGGYTF
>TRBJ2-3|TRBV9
CASSGAGEFTDTQYF
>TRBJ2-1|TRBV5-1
CASSLAGGTGLSRKYNEQFF